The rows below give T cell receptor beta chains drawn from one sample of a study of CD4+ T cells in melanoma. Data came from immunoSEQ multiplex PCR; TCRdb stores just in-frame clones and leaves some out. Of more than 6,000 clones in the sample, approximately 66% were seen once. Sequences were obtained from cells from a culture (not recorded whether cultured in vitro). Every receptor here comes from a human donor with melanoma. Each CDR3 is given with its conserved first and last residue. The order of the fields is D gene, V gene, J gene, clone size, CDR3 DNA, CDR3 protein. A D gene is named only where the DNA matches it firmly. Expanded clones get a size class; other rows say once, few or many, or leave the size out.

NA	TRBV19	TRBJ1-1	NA	TGTGCCAGTAGTATAGATCCAGGGACCACTGAAGCTTTCTTT	CASSIDPGTTEAFF
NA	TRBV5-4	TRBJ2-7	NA	TGTGCCAGCAGCTTGGCGGGGGTAAAGCCCTACGAGCAGTACTTC	CASSLAGVKPYEQYF
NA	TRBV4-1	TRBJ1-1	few	TGCGCCAGCAGCCTAAGTCCGTCAACGATGAACACTGAAGCTTTCTTT	CASSLSPSTMNTEAFF
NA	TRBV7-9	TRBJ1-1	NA	TGTGCCAGCAGCTTAGGCCAAAACAGGGCCAACACTGAAGCTTTCTTT	CASSLGQNRANTEAFF
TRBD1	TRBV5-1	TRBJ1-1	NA	TGCGCCAGCAGCTTGGGGGGAACAGGGGGCCCAATGAACACTGAAGCTTTCTTT	CASSLGGTGGPMNTEAFF
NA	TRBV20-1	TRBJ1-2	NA	TGCAGTGGTCCCTCAAACTATGGCTACACCTTC	CSGPSNYGYTF
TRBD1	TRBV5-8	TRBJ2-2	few	TGTGCCAGCGGTGGACAGGGGAGCGGGGAGCTGTTTTTT	CASGGQGSGELFF
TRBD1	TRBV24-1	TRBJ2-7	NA	TGTGCCACCAGTGGAGGGCAGGGGGACTCCTACGAGCAGTACTTC	CATSGGQGDSYEQYF
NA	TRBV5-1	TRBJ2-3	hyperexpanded	TGCGCCAGCAGCTTGCTTGGGGAGGTGGTCACAGATACGCAGTATTTT	CASSLLGEVVTDTQYF
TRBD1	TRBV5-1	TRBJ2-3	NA	TGCGCCAGCAGCTTGACCCCTCCGGGACAGGGGGCGGATACGCAGTATTTT	CASSLTPPGQGADTQYF
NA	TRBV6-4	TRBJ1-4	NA	TGTGCCAGCAGTGACATTTTGGGCAGGGAAGGCCCTGGGACTAATGAAAAACTGTTTTTT	CASSDILGREGPGTNEKLFF
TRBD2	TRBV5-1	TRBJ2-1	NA	TGCGCCAGCAGCCCCCAGGGTAGCGGGGCGGATGAGCAGTTCTTC	CASSPQGSGADEQFF